Below are 26 T cell receptor beta chains sequenced from a single sample in a study of T cells in Graves' hyperthyroidism and ophthalmopathy. There were TCR beta CDR3 regions amplified from RNA transcripts. The study used the HTBI primer set for a first-round RT-PCR of the TCR CDR3. Each CDR3 protein gets one entry after TCRdb re-called the multiplex PCR reads with MiXCR. Among 500,000 to 800,000 distinct CDR3 sequences listed, approximately 15% were seen once. Material: blood. All receptors come from a woman in her 50s with Graves' ophthalmopathy.

This clonotype has a count of ten or more. J is TRBJ2-1 and V is TRBV28; 10 nucleotides line up with TRBD2. There are 13 residues in the CDR3. Germline V gene data show CDR1 as MDHEN and CDR2 as SYDVKM. With V trimmed by 7 bases and J by 7 bases, 4 bases remained unmatched. CDR3 sequence (DNA): TGTGCCAGCACTAGCGGGAGTTCGAATGAGCAGTTCTTC. It codes for CASTSGSSNEQFF.

This chain uses TRBV27 with TRBJ2-1, with D unclear. Deletions cut 5 bases from V and 0 bases from J, with 11 bases between. This CDR3 comprises 15 residues. Per germline, CDR1 MNHEY and CDR2 SMNVEV (reference sequence). The CDR3 here is CASSPTRISYNEQFF. CDR3 bases: TGTGCCAGCAGTCCAACCAGGATCTCCTACAATGAGCAGTTCTTC.

This clonotype was recorded many times. The V gene is TRBV7-2, the J gene TRBJ2-3; the match to TRBD2 covers 15 bases. CDR1 and CDR2 from the germline V gene are SGHTA and FQGNSA. With 5 bases clipped from V and 2 bases from J, the junction kept 8 bases outside the gene matches. This CDR3 has 18 amino acids. The CDR3 nucleotides are TGTGCCAGCAGCCTGTCCGGGACTAGCGGGAGGTTCACAGATACGCAGTATTTT. Residues: CASSLSGTSGRFTDTQYF.

The chain is built from TRBV28 and TRBJ2-7; tentative D call: TRBD1 (7 bases). Germline V gene data show CDR1 as MDHEN and CDR2 as SYDVKM. With 6 bases removed from V and 5 bases from J, the gap between germline ends came to 11 bases. The CDR3 runs to 12 residues. The DNA for the CDR3 is TGTGCCAGCAGCAGGGGGGAGAACGAGCAGTACTTC. Translation: CASSRGENEQYF.

This clonotype appeared many times. The chain uses TRBV28 and TRBJ1-1, with D unresolved. Germline lookup yields CDR1 MDHEN and CDR2 SYDVKM. V was shortened by 3 bases and J by 3 bases, with 14 bases between the two germline ends. This CDR3 is built from 15 residues. CDR3 region: CASSFPKRADTEAFF. Written as DNA, the CDR3 is TGTGCCAGCAGTTTTCCCAAGAGGGCGGACACTGAAGCTTTCTTT.

The CDR3 nucleotides read TGTGCCAGCAGTTTTAGCGGGAGTTTCTCCTACAATGAGCAGTTCTTC. Residues: CASSFSGSFSYNEQFF. The rearrangement links TRBV6-2 or TRBV6-3 to TRBJ2-1; 9 nucleotides line up with TRBD2. Germline CDR1 is MNHEY and CDR2 is SVGEGT. J lost 0 bases, V lost 4 bases, and 4 bases had no gene match. The CDR3 has 16 residues.

This clonotype was found many times. The rearrangement uses TRBV6-1 and TRBJ2-7, with 8 bases that match TRBD2. V dropped 11 bases and J dropped 2; count of bases not matched to a gene: 17. Per the germline V gene, CDR1 is MNHNS and CDR2 is SASEGT. The CDR3 length is 16 residues. The CDR3 nucleotides are TGTGCCTGCACCACCGGGCGGGGGGTCCCGACCTACGAGCAGTACTTC. It encodes CACTTGRGVPTYEQYF.

This clonotype was counted a few times. It may be a read error: a sequence one base away is much more abundant. The chain has TRBV30 and TRBJ2-2; possible D gene TRBD2, 5 bases. V gave up 8 bases and J gave up 1 base, with 14 bases separating them. CDR3 length: 14 residues. Germline loops: CDR1 GTSNPN, CDR2 SVGIG (reference sequence). The chain's CDR3 is CARTGTMNTGELFF. CDR3 DNA sequence: TGTGCCCGGACGGGAACTATGAACACCGGGGAGCTGTTTTTT.

J is TRBJ1-5 and V is TRBV12-3 or TRBV12-4; a weak D match, TRBD1 (6 bases). The CDR3 consists of 15 residues. V was shortened by 8 bases and J by 5 bases, with 19 bases between the two germline ends. The CDR3 is CASGPRKGGDQPQHF. CDR3 DNA: TGTGCCAGCGGTCCCCGCAAGGGGGGGGATCAGCCCCAGCATTTT.

This clonotype has a count of ten or more. The chain links TRBV11-3 to TRBJ2-5, with TRBD1 identical over 9 bases. This CDR3 comprises 15 residues. The germline V gene has CDR1 SGHNT and CDR2 YENEEA. V lost 7 bases and J lost 5; bases outside the gene matches: 11. CDR3 amino acids: CASNLGQGSLETQYF. In DNA, the CDR3 is TGTGCCAGCAACCTCGGACAGGGGTCTTTGGAGACCCAGTACTTC.

This clonotype has a handful of counts. The gene calls are TRBV28 and TRBJ2-6; D ambiguous. This CDR3 is 17 amino acids long. V lost 5 bases, J lost 0 bases, and 14 bases lay in between. The V gene's germline CDR1 is MDHEN and CDR2 SYDVKM. In DNA form, the CDR3 reads TGTGCCAGCAGTCGCGATTACGGAAGCTCTGGGGCCAACGTCCTGACTTTC. Residues: CASSRDYGSSGANVLTF.

This clonotype has ten or more counts. V usage is TRBV12-3 or TRBV12-4 and J usage is TRBJ2-7, with D possibly being TRBD2 (6 bases). Trimming took off 3 bases at V and 5 bases at J, with 17 bases between the two ends. The CDR3 has 15 residues. The CDR3 DNA reads as TGTGCCAGCAGTTTCTCCTGGGGGGAGCATAACGAGCAGTACTTC. Protein product: CASSFSWGEHNEQYF.

This clonotype was seen repeatedly, ten times or more. V is TRBV12-3 or TRBV12-4 and J is TRBJ1-1; TRBD1 is a possible D gene (5 bases). The V gene lost 8 bases and the J gene lost 9 bases, with 19 bases spanning the gap. The CDR3 runs 13 residues. The CDR3 reads CASGRRGIEKAFF. DNA for the CDR3: TGTGCCAGCGGACGGAGGGGCATCGAGAAAGCTTTCTTT.

This clonotype was seen a few times. The rearrangement links TRBV12-3 or TRBV12-4 to TRBJ1-6; tentative D call: TRBD1 (6 bases). The CDR3 is 15 amino acids. Deletions cut 3 bases from V and 10 bases from J, with 16 bases between. CDR3 amino acids: CASSFGGGRYSPLHF. CDR3 DNA: TGTGCCAGCAGTTTCGGAGGGGGACGATACTCACCCCTCCACTTT.

In its sample, this clonotype was seen a few times. V is TRBV9 and J is TRBJ2-1, with TRBD1 matching over 8 bases. This CDR3 spans 15 amino acids. Germline lookup yields CDR1 SGDLS and CDR2 YYNGEE. Trimming at V came to 0 bases and at J to 5 bases, leaving 4 bases not matched to a gene. The CDR3 loop reads CASSVGGTGHNEQFF. CDR3 nucleotides: TGTGCCAGCAGCGTAGGAGGGACAGGACACAATGAGCAGTTCTTC. Filled out from reference TRBV9 and TRBJ2-1, the complete variable domain reads DSGVTQTPKHLITATGQRVTLRCSPRSGDLSVYWYQQSLDQGLQFLIQYYNGEERAKGNILERFSAQQFPDLHSELNLSSLELGDSALYFCASSVGGTGHNEQFFGPGTRLTVL.

The rearrangement links TRBV19 to TRBJ1-1, with TRBD1 matching over 7 bases. With 5 bases clipped from V and 5 bases from J, the junction kept 8 bases outside the gene matches. Per the germline V gene, CDR1 is LNHDA and CDR2 is SQIVND (reference sequence). The CDR3 sequence is 14 residues long. For the CDR3, the DNA is TGTGCCAGTAGTGTCATCTCAGGGGGGACTGAAGCTTTCTTT. It specifies CASSVISGGTEAFF.

The V and J genes are TRBV7-2 and TRBJ2-1, with 8 bases matching TRBD2. The junction had 4 bases not matched to a gene; V was cut back by 3 bases and J by 9 bases. CDR3 size: 13 residues. CDR1 is SGHTA and CDR2 is FQGNSA in the germline V gene. CDR3 sequence (DNA): TGTGCCAGCAGCTTTGCGGGAGGTGTTGAGCAGTTCTTC. Its protein is CASSFAGGVEQFF.

This clonotype was recorded at least ten times. The chain links TRBV7-3 to TRBJ2-7; 10 nucleotides align to TRBD2. V lost 1 base and J lost 6; bases outside the gene matches: 9. This CDR3 is 16 amino acids long. Germline CDR1 SGHTA, CDR2 FQGTGA. CDR3 coding DNA: TGTGCCAGCAGCTTAAGTCCGGTACTAGCGGGACGCGAGCAGTACTTC. This encodes CASSLSPVLAGREQYF.

In its sample, this clonotype was seen many times. V and J are TRBV20-1 and TRBJ1-2; no reliable D call. The CDR3 is 13 amino acids. V lost 0 bases to trimming and J lost 4 bases, with 9 bases between them. Germline CDR1 DFQATT, CDR2 SNEGSKA (reference sequence). In nucleotides, the CDR3 is TGCAGTGCTAGAGATCACTCGGGCTATGGCTACACCTTC. Protein product: CSARDHSGYGYTF.

In this sample, this clonotype turned up a few times. This chain joins TRBV5-8 and TRBJ2-4; TRBD1 agrees at 8 bases. V was clipped by 8 bases and J by 0 bases; unmatched bases: 10. The CDR3 has 16 residues. Germline lookup yields CDR1 SGHTS and CDR2 YDEGEE. The CDR3 coding sequence is TGTGCCAGTGGACAGGGTCCGGTACTAGCCAAAAACATTCAGTACTTC. Translation gives CASGQGPVLAKNIQYF. Using reference TRBV5-8 and TRBJ2-4 for the parts outside the CDR3, the full variable domain is EAGVTQSPTHLIKTRGQQATLRCSPISGHTSVYWYQQALGLGLQFLLWYDEGEERNRGNFPPRFSGRQFPNYSSELNVNALELEDSALYLCASGQGPVLAKNIQYFGAGTRLSVL.

V gene TRBV12-3 or TRBV12-4 combines with J gene TRBJ2-1; TRBD2 matches at 7 bases. The CDR3 length is 15 residues. V shed 2 bases, J shed 7 bases, and the junction held 8 bases outside the gene matches. In nucleotides, the CDR3 is TGTGCCAGCAGTTTATTGGGGGGAGCGGGGAATGAGCAGTTCTTC. This encodes CASSLLGGAGNEQFF.

This clonotype was detected many times. V gene TRBV28 combines with J gene TRBJ1-2; D may be TRBD1 (5 bases). Germline V gene data show CDR1 as MDHEN and CDR2 as SYDVKM. The CDR3 runs to 14 residues. Between the trimmed V and J ends, which lost 6 bases and 4 bases, there was a span of 15 bases. The CDR3 loop reads CASRGPGEIYGYTF. CDR3 DNA sequence: TGTGCCAGCAGGGGGCCCGGGGAGATCTATGGCTACACCTTC.

This clonotype came up many times. The J gene is TRBJ2-7, the V gene TRBV4-3, with 14 bases lining up with TRBD2. This CDR3 contains 17 residues. V lost 0 bases to trimming and J lost 4 bases; unmatched junction nucleotides: 5. CDR1 is LGHNA and CDR2 is YSLEER in the germline V gene. DNA of the CDR3: TGCGCCAGCAGCCAAGATGGGACTAGCGGGAGTAATTACGAGCAGTACTTC. Encoded protein: CASSQDGTSGSNYEQYF.

The chain couples TRBV20-1 to TRBJ1-2, with D possibly TRBD1 on 5 matching bases. The CDR3 covers 11 residues. Germline V gene lookup returns CDR1 DFQATT and CDR2 SNEGSKA (reference sequence). This CDR3 is CSAQGVSGYTF. DNA for the CDR3: TGCAGCGCGCAGGGAGTGAGTGGCTACACCTTC.

J is TRBJ1-1 and V is TRBV20-1; 7 bases fit TRBD1. The CDR3 runs 17 residues. V lost 0 bases and J lost 4; bases outside the gene matches: 14. Per the germline V gene, CDR1 is DFQATT and CDR2 is SNEGSKA (reference sequence). The CDR3 DNA reads TGCAGTGCTAGAGATTTCGTGGCCGGGACAGAGAGCACTGAAGCTTTCTTT. Residues: CSARDFVAGTESTEAFF.

In this sample, this clonotype turned up many times. The V and J genes are TRBV7-9 and TRBJ2-1; D ambiguous. In germline, CDR1 is SEHNR, CDR2 FQNEAQ (reference sequence). CDR3 length equals 13 residues. V was pared by 3 bases and J by 4 bases, with 7 bases between. Here the CDR3 reads CASSFYSYNEQFF. The CDR3 DNA sequence: TGTGCCAGCAGCTTTTACAGTTACAATGAGCAGTTCTTC.